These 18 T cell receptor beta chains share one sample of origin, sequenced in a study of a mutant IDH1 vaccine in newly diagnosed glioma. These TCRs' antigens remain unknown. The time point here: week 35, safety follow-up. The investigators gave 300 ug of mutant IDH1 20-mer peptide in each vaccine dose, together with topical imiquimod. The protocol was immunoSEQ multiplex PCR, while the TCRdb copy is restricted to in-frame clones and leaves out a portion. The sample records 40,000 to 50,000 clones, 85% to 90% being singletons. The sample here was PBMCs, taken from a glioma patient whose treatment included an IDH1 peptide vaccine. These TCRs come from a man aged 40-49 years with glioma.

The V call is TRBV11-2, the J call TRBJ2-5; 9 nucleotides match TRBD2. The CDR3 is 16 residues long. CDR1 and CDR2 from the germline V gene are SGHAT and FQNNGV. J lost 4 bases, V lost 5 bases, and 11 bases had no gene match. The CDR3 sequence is CASSSISGGAGETQYF. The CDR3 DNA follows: TGTGCCAGCAGCAGCATTAGCGGGGGAGCGGGAGAGACCCAGTACTTC.

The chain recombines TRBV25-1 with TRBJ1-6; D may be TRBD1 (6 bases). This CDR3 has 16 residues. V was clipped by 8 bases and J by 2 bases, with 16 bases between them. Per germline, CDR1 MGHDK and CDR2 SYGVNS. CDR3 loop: CASAGAGAPYNSPLHF. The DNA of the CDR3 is TGTGCCAGCGCGGGGGCAGGGGCCCCCTATAATTCACCCCTCCACTTT. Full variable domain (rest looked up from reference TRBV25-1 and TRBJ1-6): EADIYQTPRYLVIGTGKKITLECSQTMGHDKMYWYQQDPGMELHLIHYSYGVNSTEKGDLSSESTVSRIRTEHFPLTLESARPSHTSQYLCASAGAGAPYNSPLHFGNGTRLTVT.

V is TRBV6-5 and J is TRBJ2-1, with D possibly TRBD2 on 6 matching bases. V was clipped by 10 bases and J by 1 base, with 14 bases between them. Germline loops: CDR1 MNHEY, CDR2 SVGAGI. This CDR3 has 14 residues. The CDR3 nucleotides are TGTGCCACCAGGAGGGACCCTTCCTACAATGAGCAGTTCTTC. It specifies CATRRDPSYNEQFF.

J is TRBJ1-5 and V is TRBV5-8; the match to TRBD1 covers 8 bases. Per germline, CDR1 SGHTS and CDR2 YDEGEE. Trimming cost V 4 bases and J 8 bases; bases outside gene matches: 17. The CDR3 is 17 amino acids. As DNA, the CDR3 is TGTGCCAGCAGCGCCCCGTATGACGACAGGGGAGGCGAGCCCCAGCATTTT. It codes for CASSAPYDDRGGEPQHF.

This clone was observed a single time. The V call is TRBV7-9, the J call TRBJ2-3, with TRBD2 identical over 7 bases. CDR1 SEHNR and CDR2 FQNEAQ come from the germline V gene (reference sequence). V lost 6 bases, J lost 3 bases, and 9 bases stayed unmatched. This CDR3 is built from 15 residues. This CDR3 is CASSSSSGATDTQYF. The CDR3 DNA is TGTGCCAGCAGTTCCTCAAGCGGGGCGACAGATACGCAGTATTTT.

The CDR3 sequence: CASSMTSGGANEQFF. CDR3 DNA: TGTGCCAGTAGTATGACTAGCGGGGGGGCGAATGAGCAGTTCTTC. The chain uses TRBV19 and TRBJ2-1, with TRBD2 matching over 14 bases. V shed 3 bases, J shed 7 bases, and the junction held 2 bases outside the gene matches. CDR1 LNHDA and CDR2 SQIVND come from the germline V gene (reference sequence). The CDR3 is 15 amino acids.

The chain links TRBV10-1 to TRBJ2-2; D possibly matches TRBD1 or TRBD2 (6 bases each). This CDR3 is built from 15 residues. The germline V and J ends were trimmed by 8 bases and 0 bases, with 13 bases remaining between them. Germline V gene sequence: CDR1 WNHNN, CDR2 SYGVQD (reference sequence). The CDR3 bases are TGCGCCAGCGGGGTCGGGGGCGCGAACACCGGGGAGCTGTTTTTT. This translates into CASGVGGANTGELFF.

The CDR3 region is CASSEEGNTEAFF. CDR3 nucleotides: TGTGCCAGCAGTGAAGAGGGGAACACTGAAGCTTTCTTT. The chain couples TRBV2 to TRBJ1-1; D is unclear. Germline V CDR1 and CDR2: SNHLY, FYNNEI. This CDR3 is built from 13 residues. Trimming removed 1 base from V and 1 base from J, with 4 bases in between.

The CDR3 region has the DNA TGTGCCAGCAGCTTGCCAGGGGGAAGGACTGAAGCTTTCTTT. Its translation is CASSLPGGRTEAFF. The chain combines TRBV5-4 with TRBJ1-1, with TRBD1 matching over 7 bases. Looked up from germline, CDR1 is SGHNT and CDR2 is YYREEE (reference sequence). This CDR3 spans 14 amino acids. The V and J ends lost 1 base and 5 bases, in that order; junction bases with no gene match: 5.

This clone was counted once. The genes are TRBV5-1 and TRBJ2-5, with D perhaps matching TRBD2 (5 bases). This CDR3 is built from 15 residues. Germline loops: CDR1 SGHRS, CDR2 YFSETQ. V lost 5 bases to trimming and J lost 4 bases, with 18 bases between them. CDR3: CASRDGLDPRETQYF. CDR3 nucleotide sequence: TGCGCCAGCAGGGACGGACTGGACCCGCGAGAGACCCAGTACTTC.

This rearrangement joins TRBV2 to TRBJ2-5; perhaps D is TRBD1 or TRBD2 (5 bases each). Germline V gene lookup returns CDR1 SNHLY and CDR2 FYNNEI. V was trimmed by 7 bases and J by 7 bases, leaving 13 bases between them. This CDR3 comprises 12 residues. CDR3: CASTQWDATQYF. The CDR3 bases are TGTGCCAGCACTCAGTGGGACGCGACCCAGTACTTC. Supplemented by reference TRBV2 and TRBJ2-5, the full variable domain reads EPEVTQTPSHQVTQMGQEVILRCVPISNHLYFYWYRQILGQKVEFLVSFYNNEISEKSEIFDDQFSVERPDGSNFTLKIRSTKLEDSAMYFCASTQWDATQYFGPGTRLLVL.

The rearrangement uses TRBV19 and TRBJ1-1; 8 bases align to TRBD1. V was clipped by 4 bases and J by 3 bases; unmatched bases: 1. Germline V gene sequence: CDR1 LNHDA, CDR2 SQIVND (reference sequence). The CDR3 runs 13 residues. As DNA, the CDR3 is TGTGCCAGTAGTACGGACAGGGACACTGAAGCTTTCTTT. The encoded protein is CASSTDRDTEAFF.

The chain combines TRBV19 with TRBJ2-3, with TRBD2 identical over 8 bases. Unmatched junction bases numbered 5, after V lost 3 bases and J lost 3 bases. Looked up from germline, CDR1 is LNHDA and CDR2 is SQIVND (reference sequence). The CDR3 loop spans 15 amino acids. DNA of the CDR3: TGTGCCAGTAGTATGACTAGCGCGAGGACAGATACGCAGTATTTT. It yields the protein CASSMTSARTDTQYF.

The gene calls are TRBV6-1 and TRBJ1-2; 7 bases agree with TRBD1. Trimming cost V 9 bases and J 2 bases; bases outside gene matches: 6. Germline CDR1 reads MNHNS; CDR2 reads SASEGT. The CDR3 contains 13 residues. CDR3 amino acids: CASQGQTNYGYTF. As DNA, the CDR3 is TGTGCCAGTCAGGGACAGACAAACTATGGCTACACCTTC.

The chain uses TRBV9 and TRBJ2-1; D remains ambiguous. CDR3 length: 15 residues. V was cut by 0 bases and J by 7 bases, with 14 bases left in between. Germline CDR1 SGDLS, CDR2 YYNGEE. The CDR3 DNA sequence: TGTGCCAGCAGCGTAGCTTACGGTTTGCGGAATGAGCAGTTCTTC. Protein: CASSVAYGLRNEQFF.

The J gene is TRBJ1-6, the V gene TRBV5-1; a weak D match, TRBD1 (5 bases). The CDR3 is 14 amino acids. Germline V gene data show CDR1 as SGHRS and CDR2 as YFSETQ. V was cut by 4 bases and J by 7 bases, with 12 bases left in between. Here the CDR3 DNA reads TGCGCCAGCAGCGTCGACAGTGGGAATTCACCCCTCCACTTT. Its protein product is CASSVDSGNSPLHF.

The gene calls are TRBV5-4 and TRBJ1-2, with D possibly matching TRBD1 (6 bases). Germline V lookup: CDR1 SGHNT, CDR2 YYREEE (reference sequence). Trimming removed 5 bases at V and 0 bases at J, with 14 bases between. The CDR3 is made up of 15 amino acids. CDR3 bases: TGTGCCAGCAGGTTTGGGGGCGGCCCTAACTATGGCTACACCTTC. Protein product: CASRFGGGPNYGYTF.

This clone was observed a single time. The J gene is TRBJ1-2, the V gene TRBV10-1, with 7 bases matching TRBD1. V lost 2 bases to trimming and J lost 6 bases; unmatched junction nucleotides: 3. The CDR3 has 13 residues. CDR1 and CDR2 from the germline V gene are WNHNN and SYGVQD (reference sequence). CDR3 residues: CASSEAGGNGYTF. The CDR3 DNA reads TGCGCCAGCAGTGAGGCAGGGGGAAATGGCTACACCTTC.